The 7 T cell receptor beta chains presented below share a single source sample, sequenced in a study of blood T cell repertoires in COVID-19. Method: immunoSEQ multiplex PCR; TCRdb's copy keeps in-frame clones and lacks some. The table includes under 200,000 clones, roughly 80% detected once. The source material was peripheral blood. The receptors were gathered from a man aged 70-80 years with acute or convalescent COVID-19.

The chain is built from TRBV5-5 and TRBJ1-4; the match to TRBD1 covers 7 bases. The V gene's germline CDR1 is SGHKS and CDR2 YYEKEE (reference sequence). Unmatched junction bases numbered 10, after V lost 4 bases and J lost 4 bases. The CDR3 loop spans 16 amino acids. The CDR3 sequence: CASSAFPGQSNEKLFF. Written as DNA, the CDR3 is TGTGCCAGCAGCGCTTTCCCGGGACAGAGTAATGAAAAACTGTTTTTT.

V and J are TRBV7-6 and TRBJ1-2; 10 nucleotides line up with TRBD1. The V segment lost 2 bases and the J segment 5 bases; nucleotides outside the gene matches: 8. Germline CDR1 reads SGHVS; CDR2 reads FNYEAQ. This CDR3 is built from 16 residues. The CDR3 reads CASSLTETGGEYGYTF. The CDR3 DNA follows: TGTGCCAGCAGCTTAACAGAGACAGGGGGCGAATATGGCTACACCTTC.

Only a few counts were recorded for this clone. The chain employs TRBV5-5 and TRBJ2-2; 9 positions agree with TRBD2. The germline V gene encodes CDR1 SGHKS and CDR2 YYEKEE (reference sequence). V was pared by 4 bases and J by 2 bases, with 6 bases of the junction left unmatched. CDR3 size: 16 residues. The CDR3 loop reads CASSPRLAVNTGELFF. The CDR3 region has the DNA TGTGCCAGCAGCCCACGACTAGCGGTAAACACCGGGGAGCTGTTTTTT.

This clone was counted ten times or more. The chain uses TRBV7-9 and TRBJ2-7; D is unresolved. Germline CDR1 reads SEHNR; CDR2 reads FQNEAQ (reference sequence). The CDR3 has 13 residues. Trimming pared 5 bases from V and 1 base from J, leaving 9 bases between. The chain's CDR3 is CASSTLGSYEQYF. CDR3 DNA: TGTGCCAGCAGCACCCTCGGGTCCTACGAGCAGTACTTC.

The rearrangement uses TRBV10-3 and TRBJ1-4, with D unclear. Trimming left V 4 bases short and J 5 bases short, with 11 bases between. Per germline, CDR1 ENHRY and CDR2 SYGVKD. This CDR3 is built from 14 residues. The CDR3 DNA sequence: TGTGCCATCAGTGGAGGCCAGCCGAATGAAAAACTGTTTTTT. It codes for CAISGGQPNEKLFF.

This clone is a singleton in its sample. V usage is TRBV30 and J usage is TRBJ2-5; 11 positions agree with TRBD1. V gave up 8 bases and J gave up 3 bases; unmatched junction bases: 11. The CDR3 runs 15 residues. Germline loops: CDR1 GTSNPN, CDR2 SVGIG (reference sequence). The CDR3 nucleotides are TGTGCCCGACCTAACCGGGACAGGGGGAAAGAGACCCAGTACTTC. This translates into CARPNRDRGKETQYF.

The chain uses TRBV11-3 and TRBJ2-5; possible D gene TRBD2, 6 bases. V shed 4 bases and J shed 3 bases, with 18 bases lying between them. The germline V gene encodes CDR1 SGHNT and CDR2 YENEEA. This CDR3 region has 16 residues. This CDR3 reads CASSSGGSGSEETQYF. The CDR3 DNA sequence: TGTGCCAGCAGCTCGGGTGGTAGCGGTTCAGAAGAGACCCAGTACTTC.